This T cell receptor (beta chain) was obtained from a study of cytomegalovirus exposure and HLA in healthy donors (dated by TCRdb to the late 2010s). For the study in its entirety: According to an earlier analysis of 587 of the donors, about 179 million T cells yielded 117 million unique TCR beta sequences and more than 250 Gb of sequence data. Typing coverage varied by locus: about 620-630 donors for A, B, C, DRB1 and DQB1; approximately 520 for DQA1; more than 600 for DPA1; roughly 450 for DPB1. To study patterns of TCR occurrence, a later analysis re-analyzed previously published TCR beta repertoires from several hundred donors and added high-resolution HLA genotyping. High-throughput TCR immunosequencing, statistical association of individual TCRs with disease status, and machine learning were combined to predict cytomegalovirus infection status. An early release that covered about 600 HLA-typed donors contained about 300 gigabases of sequencing data and 85 million to 100 million unique TCR sequences. A later genetic analysis used genome-wide SNP genotypes for about 60% of the roughly 700 donors, treating that subset as a discovery cohort. Across around 400 genotyped donors of the cohort, an average of about 200,000 unique TCR beta nucleotide sequences per donor were sequenced, and roughly 20% of those sequences were non-productive. Donor age, sex, ethnicity and CMV serostatus were collected together with the repertoire data. The later analysis used no new phenotypic data to find candidate immune exposures, relying instead on TCR beta sequences and their occurrence across donors. An earlier analysis of some 500 of the donors applied high-throughput TCR beta sequencing to assess whether each TCR beta V gene segment acted as functional or pseudogenic. All discovery cohort repertoires had been generated using a single sequencing platform. Both class I and class II loci were covered by HLA typing, at four-digit resolution. The aim of the study was to test whether cataloging public T cell receptors could identify signatures of past pathogen exposure. Four to six DR-DQ haplotypes were handled as single units for association and clustering because linkage in the cohort was strong. In addition to the first cohort of hundreds of subjects, a separate validation cohort of 120 different subjects was used. The T cell repertoires of about 700 subjects were profiled by immunosequencing and related to cytomegalovirus serostatus. Among the roughly 390 genotyped donors, approximately 82% belonged to the genetic ancestry cluster associated with self-reported Caucasian donors. Summary of the overall study and its limitations: A further reported finding was that TCR beta sequences accurately predicted the HLA-A and HLA-B alleles for most subjects in the first cohort. An earlier analysis of approximately 600 of the donors showed that most TCR beta V segments appeared in productive rearrangements either about 90% or about 30% of the time, which broadly matched IMGT annotations. An association between a missense DCLRE1C variant and V-gene and J-gene trimming of TCR beta chains was found in a later genetic analysis and replicated in an independent cohort. The 87-base-pair reads could not distinguish some IMGT-functional V segments, including TRBV6-2 and TRBV6-3, so those segments were excluded. In a later analysis, HLA-associated TCR beta chains showed more clonal expansion and lower generation probabilities than non-associated chains that were equally common. Presence/absence analyses assumed roughly uniform sequencing depth across donors, an assumption that may not hold. In the study, roughly 160 TCR beta chains were listed as associated with cytomegalovirus. At a false discovery rate of 0.05, a later analysis linked some 18,000 TCR beta sequences to specific HLA alleles. CMV serostatus was the only immune exposure information available for the cohort. In both the original and validation cohorts, the classifier was reported to diagnose cytomegalovirus status with high specificity and sensitivity. According to a later analysis, most CMV-associated TCR beta chains appeared to be HLA-restricted, and the HLA associations seemed to be driven largely by CMV exposure. According to a later analysis, parvovirus B19, influenza, CMV and Epstein-Barr virus appeared linked to several top co-occurrence clusters. In a later genetic analysis, fewer N-insertions in productive TCRs were reported among donors in an Asian-associated ancestry cluster than the roughly 640-donor mean. Correlated functional status among segregating V segments might be attributable to linkage disequilibrium, but an unknown experimental factor could not be ruled out. Because counts were too low, seventeen rarely observed V segments, including chromosome 9 orphons, were left out of the earlier analysis of about 500 of the donors. In vitro tests confirmed that three of the cytomegalovirus-associated TCR beta chains recognize cytomegalovirus antigens. In a later analysis, the rate of TCR association differed among HLA loci, with DRB1 alleles having the most associated TCRs and HLA-C alleles having the fewest. Because HLA typing was missing for some donors at each locus, association tests included only the typed subset. Strong co-occurrence of HLA alleles, especially DR and DQ, made assigning TCR associations to individual alleles difficult. The authors suggested that the approach could potentially be generalized to other disease states and immunological phenotypes. While some public TCRs were present in many individuals, most TCR sequences turned up only very rarely across donors. This cohort had only TCR beta chains sequenced, and the lack of alpha or paired-chain data limited which features could be detected. A group of highly shared sequence variants was considered likely to be a technical artifact of the sequencing pipeline.

In total, 500 to 700 healthy bone marrow donors made up the cohort. All cohort members were sampled while nominally healthy, although unrecorded immune exposures were likely present. The donor was CMV seronegative and belonged to the group of under 400 seronegative cohort members. Every donor gave a peripheral blood sample, and the peripheral blood mononuclear cells from that sample were used for TCR beta sequencing. Genomic DNA extraction from the blood cell samples was performed with the Qiagen DNeasy Blood Extraction Kit. The CDR3, from cysteine to phenylalanine, totals 15 residues. CDR3 DNA only is kept here, 45 bases in frame from base 1. Via the germline V gene (reference sequence), CDR1 is GTSNPN and CDR2 SVGIG. V and J are trimmed by 1 base and 7 bases, and the gene matches miss 4 bases of the junction. Turning to this clone: There is no known antigen for this receptor. The input lacks base qualities; no much larger clone sits a single base away.

Receptors were amplified or captured by the immunoSEQ multiplex PCR assay. For the multiplex PCR, a mixture combining 60 forward primers for TCR Vbeta segments and 13 reverse primers for TCR Jbeta segments was used. The CDR3 region of rearranged TCR beta genes was amplified from genomic DNA by a multiplex PCR assay. Amplified TCR beta libraries were sequenced as 87-base-pair reads on the Illumina HiSeq System. Processing in the source paper ran as follows. A later analysis tallied 75 million to 95 million unique TCR beta chains across the 650 to 750 repertoires, and some 12 million of those chains were shared by two or more donors. To remove PCR and sequencing errors, raw reads were error-corrected and collapsed into unique sequences using a nearest-neighbor algorithm that merged closely related sequences. CDR3 sequences were aligned to IMGT reference sequences to assign V, D and J gene segments. For a sequence to be retained, at least a six-nucleotide match to both a V gene segment and a J gene segment was required. A rearrangement was called productive if the CDR3 had no stop codons and remained in frame with V and J, and every other rearrangement was called non-productive. CDR3 was defined by IMGT convention, running from the second conserved V-encoded cysteine to the conserved J-encoded phenylalanine. Sequences without an unambiguous match to a single V gene segment were excluded from the earlier analysis of 500 to 700 of the donors. In an earlier analysis of a few hundred of the donors, a V segment was called functional when productive rearrangements were above 56.7%, and segregating when the standard deviation between donors exceeded 5%. A statistical classification framework was developed to diagnose cytomegalovirus status using the catalog of TCR beta chain sequences. In a later analysis, V and J genes were assigned by comparing TCR nucleotide sequences against IMGT/GENE-DB human TR gene sequences. The TCRdist pipeline was used in a later analysis to assign CDR3 sequences and most-parsimonious VDJ recombination scenarios. In a later analysis, each TCR beta chain was defined by its CDR3 amino acid sequence together with its V-gene family, and reads without a unique V-gene family were excluded. A later analysis removed 550 to 650 highly shared, low-generation-probability nucleotide sequences to deal with suspected cross-contamination and a sequencing artifact. A later analysis calculated a clonal expansion index for each public chain from normalized within-repertoire ranks of inferred template counts. Generation probabilities in a later analysis came from a VDJ recombination model fitted to out-of-frame rearrangements, and those results were checked against IGoR. A later analysis scored TCR-TCR, TCR-HLA and TCR-CMV co-occurrence with hypergeometric tests, applying a repertoire-size bias correction to TCR pairs. A later analysis estimated false discovery rates by permuting HLA or CMV assignments 20 times. In a later analysis, co-occurring TCRs were grouped using DBSCAN, and TCRdist sequence similarity was added for clustering within HLA-allele-positive subsets. Repertoires with fewer than 30,000 or more than 120,000 public chains, plus five repertoires with anomalous nucleotide sharing, were excluded from co-occurrence clustering. TCRdb took this table from immuneACCESS and kept in-frame rearrangements with V and J called. Such tables lack part of the clones; where checked against another copy, unresolved V genes explain under half of the gap, and the rest is unexplained. V, J and clone size are taken as reported in that table, and D and trimming were inferred from the DNA itself. The sample records roughly 120,000 clones, 80% of which are singletons. The ten biggest clones cover around 3% of the sample.

The sample consisted of PBMCs. This TCR was recovered from a male donor in good health and CMV-seronegative. The V and J genes are TRBV30 and TRBJ1-6, and TRBD1 aligns with 10 junction nucleotides. This receptor has the CDR3 CAWSEPDRGNSPLHF. In nucleotide form, the sequence is TGTGCCTGGAGTGAACCGGACAGGGGGAATTCACCCCTCCACTTT.